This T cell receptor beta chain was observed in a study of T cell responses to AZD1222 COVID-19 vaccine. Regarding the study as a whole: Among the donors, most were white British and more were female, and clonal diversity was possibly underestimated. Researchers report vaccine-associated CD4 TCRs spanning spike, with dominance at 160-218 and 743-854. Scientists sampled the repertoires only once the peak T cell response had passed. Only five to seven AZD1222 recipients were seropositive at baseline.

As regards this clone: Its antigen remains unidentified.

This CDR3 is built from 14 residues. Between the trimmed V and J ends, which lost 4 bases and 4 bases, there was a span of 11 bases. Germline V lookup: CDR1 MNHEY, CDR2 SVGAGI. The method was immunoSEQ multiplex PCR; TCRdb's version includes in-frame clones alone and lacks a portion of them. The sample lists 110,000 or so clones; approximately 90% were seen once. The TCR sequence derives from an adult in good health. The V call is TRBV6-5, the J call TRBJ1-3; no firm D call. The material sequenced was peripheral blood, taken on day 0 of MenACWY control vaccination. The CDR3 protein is CASSSGSFGNTIYF. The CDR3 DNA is TGTGCCAGCAGTTCCGGGAGTTTCGGAAACACCATATATTTT.